This T cell receptor (beta chain) was captured by sequencing in a study of identical twins. Overall study results and limits: Models came in too low on out-of-frame TCR alpha sharing in monozygotic twins.

CDR3 size: 15 residues. The germline V gene encodes CDR1 MDHEN and CDR2 SYDVKM. With V trimmed by 3 bases and J by 7 bases, 5 bases remained unmatched. TCRdb ran MiXCR on the 5' RACE reads and lists one entry per CDR3 protein. The repertoire holds 690,000 or so distinct CDR3 sequences, roughly 6% seen once, with 1.5% to 2% in the top ten. Regarding this clonotype: Antigen: not known.

The chain is built from TRBV28 and TRBJ2-7; 14 positions match TRBD2. This receptor was identified in a man between 18 and 29 years old in good health. Sequencing was done on a sample of naive T cells sorted from blood. The CDR3 loop is CASSFGTSGSREQYF. The CDR3 coding sequence is TGTGCCAGCAGTTTTGGGACTAGCGGGAGTAGAGAGCAGTACTTC.